The clone carrying this T cell receptor beta chain was detected once. Its target is unknown. The data were obtained in a study of T cell responses to AZD1222 COVID-19 vaccine. Study results and caveats: Mapped onto spike, vaccine-associated CD4 TCRs spanned it and were dominant at 160-218 and 743-854. The study reported that nearly half of spike-specific TCRs target unmutated variant regions. Once two AZD1222 doses were given, Spike-specific TCR breadth and depth went up.

Generated by immunoSEQ multiplex PCR, the TCRdb table keeps only in-frame clones and is missing some. The sample shows 150,000 to 200,000 clones, approximately 94% of them seen only once. Doses given second, at about 4 or about 12 weeks, were pooled. The receptor was isolated from an adult who received the AZD1222 COVID-19 vaccine. The sample consisted of peripheral blood, taken 28 days after the second AZD1222 dose.

The DNA of the CDR3 is TGTGCCTGGACGGGGGACTCGAACTACGAGCAGTACTTC. This gives the protein CAWTGDSNYEQYF. The chain employs TRBV30 and TRBJ2-7; D is perhaps TRBD2 (6 bases). V dropped 4 bases and J dropped 3 bases, with 13 bases sitting between them. The CDR3 has 13 amino acids. Germline loops: CDR1 GTSNPN, CDR2 SVGIG (reference sequence). Based on the CDR3 plus reference TRBV30 and TRBJ2-7, the full variable domain is SQTIHQWPATLVQPVGSPLSLECTVEGTSNPNLYWYRQAAGRGLQLLFYSVGIGQISSEVPQNLSASRPQDRQFILSSKKLLLSDSGFYLCAWTGDSNYEQYFGPGTRLTVT.